The rows below give T cell receptor beta chains drawn from one sample of a study of blood T cell repertoires in COVID-19. Profiling relied on immunoSEQ multiplex PCR, and the TCRdb table lists in-frame clones only, not all of them. Among about 410,000 clones listed, less than 95% were seen once. The sequencing input was PBMCs or T cells enriched from blood (not recorded which). Receptor source: a man younger than 35 who had recovered from COVID-19. Both conserved end residues are part of each CDR3. Each record gives: V gene, clone size, D gene, J gene, CDR3 protein, CDR3 DNA. A D gene is named only where the DNA matches it firmly. Size is omitted from some rows. Given values are once, few, many or a class for expanded clones.

TRBV5-6	once	TRBD1	TRBJ1-1	CASSLGQVGGNTEAFF	TGTGCCAGCAGCTTAGGACAGGTGGGGGGAAACACTGAAGCTTTCTTT
TRBV5-1	.	.	TRBJ1-2	CASSLYMSGAGYTF	TGCGCCAGCAGCTTGTATATGTCAGGTGCTGGCTACACCTTC
TRBV19	.	TRBD1	TRBJ1-1	CAVRDRGLTEAFF	TGTGCCGTAAGAGACAGGGGGCTCACTGAAGCTTTCTTT
TRBV28	.	.	TRBJ2-2	CASSLRGFGELFF	TGTGCCAGCAGTTTAAGAGGGTTCGGGGAGCTGTTTTTT
TRBV3-1/TRBV3-2	.	TRBD1	TRBJ1-6	CASSQSGQDNSPLHF	TGTGCCAGCAGCCAGTCGGGACAGGATAATTCACCCCTCCACTTT
TRBV5-5	.	.	TRBJ2-7	CASSLAPGYEQYF	TGTGCCAGCAGCTTGGCCCCAGGCTACGAGCAGTACTTC
TRBV11-1	.	TRBD1	TRBJ2-7	CASSSRDRGSYEQYF	TGTGCCAGCAGCTCCCGGGACAGGGGTTCCTACGAGCAGTACTTC
TRBV6-5	.	.	TRBJ2-7	CASRDTSYEQYF	TGTGCCAGCAGAGACACCTCCTACGAGCAGTACTTC
TRBV3-1/TRBV3-2	.	TRBD1	TRBJ1-4	CASSPRQGSNEKLFF	TGTGCCAGCAGCCCCAGACAGGGATCCAATGAAAAACTGTTTTTT
TRBV6-1	.	TRBD1	TRBJ1-2	CASSERGQGVTF	TGTGCCAGCAGTGAAAGGGGGCAGGGTGTCACCTTC
TRBV5-6	.	TRBD1	TRBJ1-4	CASSLRSTGTGLQKLFF	TGTGCCAGCAGCTTGAGGAGTACCGGGACAGGGCTACAAAAACTGTTTTTT
TRBV20-1	.	.	TRBJ1-1	CSAKFDTEAFF	TGCAGTGCTAAATTCGACACTGAAGCTTTCTTT
TRBV11-3	.	.	TRBJ1-4	CASSSNSGSFNEKLFF	TGTGCCAGCAGCTCCAACTCAGGAAGCTTTAATGAAAAACTGTTTTTT
TRBV9	.	.	TRBJ1-3	CASSPTPDSSGNTIYF	TGTGCCAGCAGCCCCACCCCGGACAGCTCTGGAAACACCATATATTTT
TRBV11-1	.	TRBD2	TRBJ2-5	CASSWRLAGRQETQYF	TGTGCCAGCAGCTGGAGACTAGCGGGCCGCCAAGAGACCCAGTACTTC
TRBV7-6	.	TRBD1	TRBJ1-4	CASSLDDRVTTNEKLFF	TGTGCCAGCAGCTTAGACGACAGGGTGACAACTAATGAAAAACTGTTTTTT
TRBV6-6	.	TRBD1	TRBJ1-4	CASSPLGPRQGAIYEKLFF	TGTGCCAGCAGTCCACTGGGGCCGAGACAGGGGGCGATATATGAAAAACTGTTTTTT
TRBV4-1	.	TRBD1	TRBJ1-2	CASSPMERQGVFGYTF	TGCGCCAGCAGCCCGATGGAACGACAGGGTGTATTTGGCTACACCTTC
TRBV12-3/TRBV12-4	once	.	TRBJ2-3	CASSFGGTDTQYF	TGTGCCAGCAGTTTTGGGGGGACAGATACGCAGTATTTT
TRBV15	.	TRBD1	TRBJ1-3	CATSQGDNTIYF	TGTGCCACCTCTCAGGGGGATAACACCATATATTTT
TRBV10-2	.	TRBD1	TRBJ1-5	CACGAGTGDVQPQHF	TGCGCCTGCGGAGCCGGGACAGGGGATGTGCAGCCCCAGCATTTT
TRBV2	.	.	TRBJ1-5	CASSEEAKGDQPQHF	TGTGCCAGCAGTGAAGAAGCCAAGGGGGATCAGCCCCAGCATTTT
TRBV7-3	.	.	TRBJ2-1	CASSLTGASSYNEQFF	TGTGCCAGCAGCTTAACAGGGGCGAGCTCCTACAATGAGCAGTTCTTC
TRBV4-2	once	.	TRBJ2-3	CASSPTGRAGEDTQYF	TGTGCCAGCAGCCCGACCGGTAGGGCGGGTGAAGATACGCAGTATTTT
TRBV7-9	.	TRBD1	TRBJ2-3	CASILGPMTGSRDTQYF	TGTGCCAGCATCCTAGGACCTATGACAGGGTCGAGGGATACGCAGTATTTT
TRBV7-9	.	.	TRBJ1-1	CASSSSGEATEAFF	TGTGCCAGCAGCTCCTCCGGGGAGGCCACTGAAGCTTTCTTT
TRBV28	.	TRBD2	TRBJ2-7	CASRNITSGRPGEQYF	TGTGCCAGCAGGAACATTACTAGCGGGAGACCGGGAGAGCAGTACTTC
TRBV10-3	.	TRBD1	TRBJ2-7	CAISEGQGIYEQYF	TGTGCCATCAGTGAGGGACAGGGTATCTACGAGCAGTACTTC
TRBV3-1/TRBV3-2	.	.	TRBJ2-3	CASSSSKNPRTDTQYF	TGTGCCAGCAGCTCATCTAAGAATCCTCGCACAGATACGCAGTATTTT
TRBV19	.	.	TRBJ2-6	CASSTLTGPGANVLTF	TGTGCCAGTAGTACCCTTACAGGGCCTGGGGCCAACGTCCTGACTTTC
TRBV11-2	.	.	TRBJ1-6	CATPTAQRGGYNSPLHF	TGTGCCACCCCGACAGCTCAGCGAGGGGGCTATAATTCACCCCTCCACTTT
TRBV27	.	TRBD1	TRBJ1-2	CASSPLGQAGYGYTF	TGTGCCAGCAGTCCACTCGGACAGGCTGGGTATGGCTACACCTTC
TRBV5-1	.	TRBD1	TRBJ2-5	CASSGGQGEETQYF	TGCGCCAGCAGCGGCGGACAGGGAGAAGAGACCCAGTACTTC
TRBV30	once	.	TRBJ1-5	CAWSTQGSNQPQHF	TGTGCCTGGAGTACCCAGGGTTCAAATCAGCCCCAGCATTTT
TRBV4-1	once	TRBD2	TRBJ2-3	CASSQGGLAVSTDTQYF	TGCGCCAGCAGCCAAGGAGGGCTAGCGGTGAGCACAGATACGCAGTATTTT
TRBV5-6	.	.	TRBJ1-1	CASSSNVWSTEAFF	TGTGCCAGCAGCTCTAATGTATGGAGTACTGAAGCTTTCTTT
TRBV7-9	.	.	TRBJ2-7	CASSLVSGYEQYF	TGTGCCAGCAGCTTAGTGTCCGGGTACGAGCAGTACTTC
TRBV9	.	TRBD1	TRBJ1-2	CASSRTGNYGYTF	TGTGCCAGCAGCAGGACAGGGAACTATGGCTACACCTTC
TRBV9	.	TRBD2	TRBJ2-7	CASSPLAGPYEQYF	TGTGCCAGCAGCCCTCTAGCGGGGCCCTACGAGCAGTACTTC
TRBV11-1	.	TRBD1	TRBJ1-1	CASSPDRGYTEAFF	TGTGCCAGCAGCCCTGACAGGGGGTACACTGAAGCTTTCTTT
TRBV6-5	few	TRBD1	TRBJ1-2	CASSYGGTGGHGYTF	TGTGCCAGCAGTTACGGCGGGACAGGGGGTCATGGCTACACCTTC
TRBV19	.	.	TRBJ1-5	CASDMVGKQGNQPQHF	TGTGCCAGCGACATGGTCGGAAAACAGGGAAATCAGCCCCAGCATTTT
TRBV29-1	.	.	TRBJ2-1	CSAQGPSEQFF	TGCAGCGCCCAGGGGCCGAGTGAGCAGTTCTTC
TRBV28	.	.	TRBJ1-5	CASALARSRNQPQHF	TGTGCCAGCGCCCTCGCCCGGAGTCGCAATCAGCCCCAGCATTTT
TRBV7-8	.	.	TRBJ1-4	CASSLRREYNEKLFF	TGTGCCAGCAGCTTAAGGCGGGAGTATAATGAAAAACTGTTTTTT
TRBV19	.	TRBD2	TRBJ2-1	CASNPGGGRFNEQFF	TGTGCCAGTAACCCCGGCGGCGGGAGATTCAATGAGCAGTTCTTC
TRBV4-1	.	TRBD1	TRBJ1-2	CASSPGQGANYGYTF	TGCGCCAGCAGCCCCGGACAGGGGGCTAACTATGGCTACACCTTC
TRBV3-1/TRBV3-2	once	.	TRBJ1-3	CASSQLTFGRSSGNTIYF	TGTGCCAGCAGCCAACTTACTTTCGGCAGGTCCTCTGGAAACACCATATATTTT
TRBV7-9	.	.	TRBJ2-6	CASSQSSRNSGANVLTF	TGTGCCAGCAGCCAATCATCCAGGAACTCTGGGGCCAACGTCCTGACTTTC
TRBV5-1	.	.	TRBJ2-2	CASSLGDFLAGELFF	TGCGCCAGCAGCTTGGGAGATTTTCTCGCCGGGGAGCTGTTTTTT
TRBV9	.	TRBD1	TRBJ1-1	CASSAGQGEGEAFF	TGTGCCAGCAGCGCGGGACAGGGGGAGGGGGAGGCTTTCTTT
TRBV5-1	.	.	TRBJ2-2	CASSLVPGITGELFF	TGCGCCAGCAGCTTGGTGCCAGGGATCACCGGGGAGCTGTTTTTT
TRBV5-1	.	.	TRBJ2-3	CASSLGLAGPFTDTQYF	TGCGCCAGCAGCTTGGGATTGGCGGGACCCTTCACAGATACGCAGTATTTT
TRBV10-3	.	TRBD2	TRBJ2-3	CAIRTSGLDTQYF	TGTGCCATCAGGACTAGCGGGCTTGATACGCAGTATTTT
TRBV25-1	.	TRBD2	TRBJ2-7	CASSEGLAGDYEQYF	TGTGCCAGCAGTGAGGGACTAGCGGGGGACTACGAGCAGTACTTC
TRBV19	.	.	TRBJ1-2	CASSQPGGRGGGYTF	TGTGCCAGTAGTCAACCCGGCGGGCGGGGAGGTGGCTACACCTTC
TRBV3-1/TRBV3-2	.	.	TRBJ1-5	CASSHRGGQPQHF	TGTGCCAGCAGCCATCGCGGGGGACAGCCCCAGCATTTT
TRBV19	.	TRBD1	TRBJ1-2	CASSVGTGDGYTF	TGTGCCAGTAGTGTCGGGACAGGGGATGGCTACACCTTC
TRBV4-1	.	.	TRBJ1-6	CASSQAGGMNSPLHF	TGCGCCAGCAGCCAGGCGGGGGGCATGAATTCACCCCTCCACTTT
TRBV14	.	TRBD1	TRBJ1-1	CASSQLTGGTEAFF	TGTGCCAGCAGCCAGCTAACAGGGGGTACTGAAGCTTTCTTT